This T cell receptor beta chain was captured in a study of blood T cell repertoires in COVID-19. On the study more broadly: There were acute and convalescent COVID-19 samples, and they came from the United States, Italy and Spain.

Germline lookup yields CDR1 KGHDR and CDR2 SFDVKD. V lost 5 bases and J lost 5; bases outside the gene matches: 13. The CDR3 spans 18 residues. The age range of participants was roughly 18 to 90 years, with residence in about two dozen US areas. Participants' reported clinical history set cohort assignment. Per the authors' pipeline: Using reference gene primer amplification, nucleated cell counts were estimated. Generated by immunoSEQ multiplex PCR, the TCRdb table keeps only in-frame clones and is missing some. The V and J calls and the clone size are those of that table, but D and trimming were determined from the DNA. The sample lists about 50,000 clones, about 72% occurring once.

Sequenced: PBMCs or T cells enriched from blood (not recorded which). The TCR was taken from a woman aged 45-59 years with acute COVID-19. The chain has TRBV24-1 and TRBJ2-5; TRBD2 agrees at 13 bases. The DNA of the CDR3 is TGTGCCACCAGTGGGACTAGCGGGGGCCTATCCTTCCAGGAGACCCAGTACTTC. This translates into CATSGTSGGLSFQETQYF.